The sequence of this TCR beta chain was determined in a study of response to subunit inactivated influenza vaccine (dated by TCRdb to about 2018). Context from the whole study: To follow how T cells responded to a trivalent subunit inactivated influenza vaccine, the researchers relied on deep quantitative profiling of the T cell receptor repertoire.

According to the germline V gene, CDR1 reads MNHEY and CDR2 reads SVGEGT. From V the trimming removes 2 bases and from J it removes 4 bases, while the gene matches leave 9 bases of the junction unaccounted for. Counted from cysteine to phenylalanine, this CDR3 has 16 amino acids. Only CDR3 DNA is held: 48 bases, read in frame from base 1. Points on this clonotype: No cognate antigen has been identified for it. No much larger clone is present one base from it, and per-base qualities are unavailable.

Libraries were constructed by RT-PCR. Sequencing took place on an Illumina HiSeq 2500. The public reads were reprocessed in TCRdb via fastp at Q25 and MiXCR, keeping in-frame beta chains. Each CDR3 protein appears once, grouped with its most common genes and DNA. The sample table records around 850,000 distinct CDR3 sequences; around 18% of these occur just once. The ten most abundant clones make up about a tenth of the sample. The full study reports these points: The authors suggested that each seasonal influenza vaccination may recruit only a limited number of new T cells.

The chain employs TRBV6-2 or TRBV6-3 and TRBJ2-5; 8 middle bases align to TRBD1. This clonotype originated in a man aged 45-65 years who received an inactivated influenza vaccine. Donor details come from another sample of the same person, matched by shared clones. Here the sequenced sample was PBMCs from blood, taken around 5 days after vaccination. The DNA is TGTGCCAGCAGTTACCCGCGGACAGGGAGGATAGAGACCCAGTACTTC. Translated, this gives CASSYPRTGRIETQYF.